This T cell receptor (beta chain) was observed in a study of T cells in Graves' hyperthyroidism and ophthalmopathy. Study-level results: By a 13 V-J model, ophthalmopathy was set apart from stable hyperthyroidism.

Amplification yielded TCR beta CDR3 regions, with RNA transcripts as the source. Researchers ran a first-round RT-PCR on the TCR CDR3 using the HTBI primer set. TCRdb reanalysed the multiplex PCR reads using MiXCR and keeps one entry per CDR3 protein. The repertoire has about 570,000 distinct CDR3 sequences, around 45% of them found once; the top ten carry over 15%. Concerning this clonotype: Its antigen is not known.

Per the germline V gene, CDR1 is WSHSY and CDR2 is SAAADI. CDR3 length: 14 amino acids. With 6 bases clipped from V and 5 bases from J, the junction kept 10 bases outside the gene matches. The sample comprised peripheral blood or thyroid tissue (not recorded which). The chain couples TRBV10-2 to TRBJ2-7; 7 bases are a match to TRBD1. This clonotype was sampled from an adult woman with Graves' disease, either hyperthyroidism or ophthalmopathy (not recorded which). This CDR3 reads CASREKDRFHEQYF. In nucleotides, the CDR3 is TGCGCCAGCAGGGAAAAGGACAGGTTCCACGAGCAGTACTTC.